What follows is one T cell receptor beta chain and its context. Its target is not known. The CDR3 loop spans 15 amino acids. From germline, CDR1 is MNHEY and CDR2 SVGAGI. The V gene end was trimmed by 0 bases and the J gene end by 6 bases; junction bases not matched to a gene: 6. This specimen belongs to a study of graft-versus-host responses after intestinal transplantation. Study in general: Anti-thymocyte globulin served as induction for all recipients, who then took tacrolimus and steroids for approximately three years.

Sequencing was performed with immunoSEQ multiplex PCR; in TCRdb, only in-frame clones are kept and a portion is missing. The sample has about 90,000 clones; over 80% are singletons. The study's findings and limits: In patients with graft-donor T cell macrochimerism, allograft graft-versus-host to host-versus-graft clonal ratios were high. The highest levels of circulating GvH clones went along with early declines in HvG clones after transplant.

The J gene is TRBJ2-3, the V gene TRBV6-5, with 7 positions matching TRBD2. The sequence came from a human donor who was the organ donor for an intestinal transplant. Specimen: unstimulated CD8+ T cells sorted from spleen or lymph node cells, collected before transplant. The CDR3 sequence: CASSYSPSGVDTQYF. The CDR3 DNA is TGTGCCAGCAGTTACTCGCCTAGCGGTGTGGATACGCAGTATTTT.